The 6 T cell receptor beta chains given below trace back to one sample, sequenced in a study of blood T cell repertoires in COVID-19. Using immunoSEQ multiplex PCR, the repertoire was profiled, and TCRdb retains in-frame clones only, with some absent. Of 140,000 to 150,000 clones in the sample, 75% to 90% were seen once. Sequencing was done on a sample of peripheral blood. These receptors were collected from a man between 65 and 85 years old who had recovered from COVID-19.

The V gene is TRBV3-1 (or the pseudogene TRBV3-2), the J gene TRBJ2-7; 8 positions match TRBD2. The CDR3 totals 16 residues. J was trimmed by 2 bases and V by 0 bases; bases with no gene match: 6. CDR1 and CDR2 (germline): LGHDT, YNNKEL (reference sequence). CDR3 in amino acids: CASSQDAGTSTYEQYF. The CDR3 DNA follows: TGTGCCAGCAGCCAAGATGCGGGGACTAGTACCTACGAGCAGTACTTC.

This clone appeared once. This chain connects TRBV4-3 to TRBJ2-1; D ambiguous. This CDR3 has 16 amino acids. Trimming left V 0 bases short and J 0 bases short, with 9 bases between. The V gene's germline CDR1 is LGHNA and CDR2 YSLEER. The CDR3 sequence is CASSQELRSSYNEQFF. The CDR3 nucleotides are TGCGCCAGCAGCCAAGAACTACGTAGCTCCTACAATGAGCAGTTCTTC.

The V and J genes are TRBV5-1 and TRBJ1-1, with D unresolved. V was clipped by 4 bases and J by 8 bases, with 15 bases between them. The CDR3 is 13 amino acids. In germline, CDR1 is SGHRS, CDR2 YFSETQ. CDR3 in amino acids: CASSPGLQREAFF. DNA for the CDR3: TGCGCCAGCAGCCCCGGACTGCAGAGGGAAGCTTTCTTT.

Details on this clone: With a much larger clone just one base away, this may be a read error. The rearrangement joins TRBV7-9 to TRBJ2-7; D uncertain. Germline lookup yields CDR1 SEHNR and CDR2 FQNEAQ (reference sequence). The ends were cut back, 4 bases at V and 2 bases at J, with 3 bases in the middle. This CDR3 is built from 11 residues. The CDR3 protein is CASSSAYEQYF. As DNA, the CDR3 is TGTGCCAGCAGCTCAGCCTACGAGCAGTACTTC.

This chain links TRBV11-2 with TRBJ1-1, with TRBD1 matching 7 bases. The germline V gene has CDR1 SGHAT and CDR2 FQNNGV. The CDR3 contains 16 residues. V shed 5 bases and J 1 base; nucleotides not matched to a gene: 10. CDR3 nucleotides: TGTGCCAGCAGCACTCAATGGACAGGAGCGAACACTGAAGCTTTCTTT. It specifies CASSTQWTGANTEAFF.

This clone occurred a few times. Other nucleotide sequences from this sample produce the same CDR3. This rearrangement joins TRBV27 to TRBJ1-2; weak D call: TRBD1 (5 bases). The ends were cut back, 7 bases at V and 1 base at J, with 10 bases in the middle. This CDR3 spans 13 amino acids. Per the germline V gene, CDR1 is MNHEY and CDR2 is SMNVEV (reference sequence). The CDR3 coding sequence is TGTGCCAGCACCACCCAGGGTAACTATGGCTACACCTTC. It specifies CASTTQGNYGYTF.